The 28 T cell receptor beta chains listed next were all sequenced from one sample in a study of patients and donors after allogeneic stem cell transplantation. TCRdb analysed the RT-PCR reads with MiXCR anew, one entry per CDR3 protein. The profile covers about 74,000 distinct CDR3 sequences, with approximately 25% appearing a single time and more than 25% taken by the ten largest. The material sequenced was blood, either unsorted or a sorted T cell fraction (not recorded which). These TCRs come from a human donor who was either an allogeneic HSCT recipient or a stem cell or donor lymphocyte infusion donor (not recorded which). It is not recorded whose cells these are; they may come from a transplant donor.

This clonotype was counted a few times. The CDR3 sequence is CASSFVWGTQYF. The CDR3 DNA follows: TGTGCCAGCAGTTTTGTTTGGGGTACGCAGTATTTT. The chain carries TRBV12-3 or TRBV12-4 and TRBJ2-3; D not resolved. This CDR3 has 12 amino acids. Trimming took off 3 bases at V and 8 bases at J, with 9 bases between the two ends.

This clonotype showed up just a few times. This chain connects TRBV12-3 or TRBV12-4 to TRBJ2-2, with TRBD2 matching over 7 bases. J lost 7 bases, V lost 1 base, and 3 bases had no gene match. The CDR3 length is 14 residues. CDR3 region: CASSLVAGNGELFF. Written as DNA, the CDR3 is TGTGCCAGCAGTTTAGTAGCGGGTAACGGGGAGCTGTTTTTT.

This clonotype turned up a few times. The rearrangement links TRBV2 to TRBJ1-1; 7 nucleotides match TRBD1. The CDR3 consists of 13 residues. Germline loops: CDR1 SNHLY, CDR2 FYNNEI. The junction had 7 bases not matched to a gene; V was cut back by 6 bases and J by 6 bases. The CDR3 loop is CASRAGGGSEAFF. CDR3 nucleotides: TGTGCCAGCAGGGCAGGGGGAGGCTCTGAAGCTTTCTTT.

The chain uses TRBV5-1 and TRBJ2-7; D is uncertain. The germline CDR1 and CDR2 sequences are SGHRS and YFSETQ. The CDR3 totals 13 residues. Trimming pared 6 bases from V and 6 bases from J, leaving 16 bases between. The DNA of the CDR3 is TGCGCCAGCACCCCGGACGGGCTTGGCGAGCAGTACTTC. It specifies CASTPDGLGEQYF.

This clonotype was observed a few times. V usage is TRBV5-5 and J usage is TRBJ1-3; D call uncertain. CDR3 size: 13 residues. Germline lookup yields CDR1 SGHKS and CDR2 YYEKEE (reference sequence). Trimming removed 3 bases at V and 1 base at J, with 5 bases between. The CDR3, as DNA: TGTGCCAGCAGCTCCGGATCTGGAAACACCATATATTTT. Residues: CASSSGSGNTIYF.

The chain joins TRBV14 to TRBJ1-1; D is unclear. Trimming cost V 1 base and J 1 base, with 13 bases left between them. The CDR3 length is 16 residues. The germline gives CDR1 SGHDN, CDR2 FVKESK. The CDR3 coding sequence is TGTGCCAGCAGCCAAGTGGCCGGGAACCAGAACACTGAAGCTTTCTTT. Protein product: CASSQVAGNQNTEAFF.

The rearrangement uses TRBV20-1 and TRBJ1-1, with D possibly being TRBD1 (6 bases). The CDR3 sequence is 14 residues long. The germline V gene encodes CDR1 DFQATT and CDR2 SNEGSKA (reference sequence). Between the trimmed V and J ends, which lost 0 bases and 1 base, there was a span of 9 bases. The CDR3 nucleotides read TGCAGTGCTAGAGATCCAGGGGCGAACACTGAAGCTTTCTTT. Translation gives CSARDPGANTEAFF.

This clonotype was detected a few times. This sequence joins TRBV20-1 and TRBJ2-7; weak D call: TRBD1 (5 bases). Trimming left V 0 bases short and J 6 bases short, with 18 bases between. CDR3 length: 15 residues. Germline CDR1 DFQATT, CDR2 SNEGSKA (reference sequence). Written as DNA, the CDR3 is TGCAGTGCTAGAGAAGGCAGGGAAATAGGTGGCGAGCAGTACTTC. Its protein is CSAREGREIGGEQYF.

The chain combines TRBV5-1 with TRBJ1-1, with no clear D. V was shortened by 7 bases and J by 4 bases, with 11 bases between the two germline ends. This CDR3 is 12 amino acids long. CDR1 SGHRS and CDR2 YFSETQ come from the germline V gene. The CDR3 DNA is TGCGCCAGCCACTCGACTGGCACTGAAGCTTTCTTT. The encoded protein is CASHSTGTEAFF.

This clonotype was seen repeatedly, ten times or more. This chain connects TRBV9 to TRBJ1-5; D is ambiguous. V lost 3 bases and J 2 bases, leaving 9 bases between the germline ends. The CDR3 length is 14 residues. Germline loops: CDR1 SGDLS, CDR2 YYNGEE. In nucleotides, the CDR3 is TGTGCCAGCAGCGCGGCCGGGGGCAATCAGCCCCAGCATTTT. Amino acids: CASSAAGGNQPQHF. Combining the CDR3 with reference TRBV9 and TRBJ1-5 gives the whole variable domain DSGVTQTPKHLITATGQRVTLRCSPRSGDLSVYWYQQSLDQGLQFLIQYYNGEERAKGNILERFSAQQFPDLHSELNLSSLELGDSALYFCASSAAGGNQPQHFGDGTRLSIL.

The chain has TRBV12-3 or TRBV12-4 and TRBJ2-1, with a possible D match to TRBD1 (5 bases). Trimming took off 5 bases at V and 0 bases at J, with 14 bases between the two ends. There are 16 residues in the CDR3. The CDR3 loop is CASSATRQSSYNEQFF. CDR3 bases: TGTGCCAGCAGTGCCACTCGACAGAGCTCCTACAATGAGCAGTTCTTC.

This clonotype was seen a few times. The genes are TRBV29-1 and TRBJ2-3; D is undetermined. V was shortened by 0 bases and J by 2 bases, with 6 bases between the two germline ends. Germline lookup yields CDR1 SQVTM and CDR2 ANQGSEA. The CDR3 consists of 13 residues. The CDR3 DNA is TGCAGCGTTGAAGATCTTGCCACAGATACGCAGTATTTT. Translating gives CSVEDLATDTQYF.

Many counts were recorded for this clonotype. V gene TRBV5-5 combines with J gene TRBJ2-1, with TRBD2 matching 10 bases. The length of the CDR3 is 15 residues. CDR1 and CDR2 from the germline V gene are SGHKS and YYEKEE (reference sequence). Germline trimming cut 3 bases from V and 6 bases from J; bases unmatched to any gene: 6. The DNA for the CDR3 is TGTGCCAGCAGCTCGGGACTAGCGCACGTCAATGAGCAGTTCTTC. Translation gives CASSSGLAHVNEQFF.

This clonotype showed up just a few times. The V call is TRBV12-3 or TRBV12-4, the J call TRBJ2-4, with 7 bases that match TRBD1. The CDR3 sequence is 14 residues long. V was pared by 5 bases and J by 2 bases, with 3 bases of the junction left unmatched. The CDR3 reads CASSEQGTKNIQYF. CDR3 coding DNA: TGTGCCAGCAGTGAACAGGGGACCAAAAACATTCAGTACTTC.

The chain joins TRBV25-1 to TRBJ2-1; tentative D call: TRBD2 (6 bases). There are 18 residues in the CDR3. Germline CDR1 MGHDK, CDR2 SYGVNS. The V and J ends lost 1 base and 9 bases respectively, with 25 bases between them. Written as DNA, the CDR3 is TGTGCCAGCAGTGAATTTCCGGGTATTGGGCGGGAATCTGGTGAGCAGTTCTTC. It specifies CASSEFPGIGRESGEQFF.

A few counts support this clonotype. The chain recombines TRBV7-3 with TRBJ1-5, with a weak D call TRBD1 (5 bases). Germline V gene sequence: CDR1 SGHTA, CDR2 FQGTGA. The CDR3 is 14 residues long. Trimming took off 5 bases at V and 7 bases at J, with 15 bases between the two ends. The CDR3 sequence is CASSPSGRGQPQHF. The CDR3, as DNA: TGTGCCAGCAGCCCCTCGGGTCGGGGGCAGCCCCAGCATTTT.

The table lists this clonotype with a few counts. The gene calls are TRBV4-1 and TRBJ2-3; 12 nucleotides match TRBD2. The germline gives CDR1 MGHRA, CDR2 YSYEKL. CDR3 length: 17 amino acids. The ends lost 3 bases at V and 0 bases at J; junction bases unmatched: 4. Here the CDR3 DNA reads TGCGCCAGCAGCCAGCTAACTAGCGGGGGGAGCACAGATACGCAGTATTTT. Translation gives CASSQLTSGGSTDTQYF.

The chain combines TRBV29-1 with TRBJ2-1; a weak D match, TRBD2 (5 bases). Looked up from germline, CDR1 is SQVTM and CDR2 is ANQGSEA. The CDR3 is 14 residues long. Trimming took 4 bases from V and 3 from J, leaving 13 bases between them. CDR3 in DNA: TGCAGCGTTGTGAGGGAGCGGAACTACAATGAGCAGTTCTTC. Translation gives CSVVRERNYNEQFF.

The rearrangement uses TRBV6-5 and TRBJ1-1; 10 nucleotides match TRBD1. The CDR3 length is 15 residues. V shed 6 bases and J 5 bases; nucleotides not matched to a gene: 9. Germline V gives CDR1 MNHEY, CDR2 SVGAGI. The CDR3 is CASSQDRGAVTEAFF. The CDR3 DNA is TGTGCCAGCAGCCAGGACAGGGGGGCGGTGACTGAAGCTTTCTTT.

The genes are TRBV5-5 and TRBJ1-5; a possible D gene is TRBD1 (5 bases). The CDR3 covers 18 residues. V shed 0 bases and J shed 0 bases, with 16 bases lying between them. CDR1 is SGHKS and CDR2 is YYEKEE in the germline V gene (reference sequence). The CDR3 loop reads CASSLGPTEELSNQPQHF. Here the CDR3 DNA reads TGTGCCAGCAGCTTGGGCCCGACAGAGGAGCTTAGCAATCAGCCCCAGCATTTT. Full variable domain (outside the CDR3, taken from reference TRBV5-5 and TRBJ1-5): DAGVTQSPTHLIKTRGQQVTLRCSPISGHKSVSWYQQVLGQGPQFIFQYYEKEERGRGNFPDRFSARQFPNYSSELNVNALLLGDSALYLCASSLGPTEELSNQPQHFGDGTRLSIL.

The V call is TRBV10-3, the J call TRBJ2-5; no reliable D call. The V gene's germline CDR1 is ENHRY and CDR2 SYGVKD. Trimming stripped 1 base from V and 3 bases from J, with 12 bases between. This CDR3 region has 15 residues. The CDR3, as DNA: TGTGCCATCAGTGAGTTCCGGCCGCCCAAAGAGACCCAGTACTTC. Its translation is CAISEFRPPKETQYF.

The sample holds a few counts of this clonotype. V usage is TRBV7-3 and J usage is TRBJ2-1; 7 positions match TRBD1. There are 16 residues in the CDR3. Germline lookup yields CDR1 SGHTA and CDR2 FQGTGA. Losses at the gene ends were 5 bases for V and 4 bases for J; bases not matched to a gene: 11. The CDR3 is CASSQSTGLGYNEQFF. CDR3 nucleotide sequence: TGTGCCAGCAGCCAATCGACAGGGTTGGGGTACAATGAGCAGTTCTTC.

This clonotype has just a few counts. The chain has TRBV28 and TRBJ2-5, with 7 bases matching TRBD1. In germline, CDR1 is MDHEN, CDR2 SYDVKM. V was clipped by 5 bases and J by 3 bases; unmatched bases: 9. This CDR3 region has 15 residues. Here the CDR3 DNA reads TGTGCCAGCAGTCCTAGTCCCGGGACAGAAGAGACCCAGTACTTC. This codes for CASSPSPGTEETQYF.

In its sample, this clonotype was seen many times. For the CDR3, the DNA is TGCGCCAGCAGCCCGGGACAGTTTTCTAACTATGGCTACACCTTC. It specifies CASSPGQFSNYGYTF. The chain carries TRBV5-1 and TRBJ1-2, with 7 bases matching TRBD1. With V trimmed by 4 bases and J by 0 bases, 6 bases remained unmatched. This CDR3 contains 15 residues. In germline, CDR1 is SGHRS, CDR2 YFSETQ.

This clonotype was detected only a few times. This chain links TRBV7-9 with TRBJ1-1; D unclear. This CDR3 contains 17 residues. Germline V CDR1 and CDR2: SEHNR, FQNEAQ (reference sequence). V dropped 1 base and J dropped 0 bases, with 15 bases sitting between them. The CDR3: CASSLEHLLFMNTEAFF. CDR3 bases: TGTGCCAGCAGCTTAGAACACCTCCTCTTCATGAACACTGAAGCTTTCTTT.

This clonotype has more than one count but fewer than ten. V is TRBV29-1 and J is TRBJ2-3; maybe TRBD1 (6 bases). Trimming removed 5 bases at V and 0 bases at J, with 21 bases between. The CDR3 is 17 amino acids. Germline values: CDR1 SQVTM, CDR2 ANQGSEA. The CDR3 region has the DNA TGCAGCGTTCTGACAGGAAACCCCACGGCTAGCACAGATACGCAGTATTTT. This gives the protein CSVLTGNPTASTDTQYF.

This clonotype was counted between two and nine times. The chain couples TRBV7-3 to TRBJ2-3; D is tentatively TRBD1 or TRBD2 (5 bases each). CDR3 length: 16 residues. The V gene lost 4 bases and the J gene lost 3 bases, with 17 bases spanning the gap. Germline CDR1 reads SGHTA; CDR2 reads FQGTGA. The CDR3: CASSSGPPVGTDTQYF. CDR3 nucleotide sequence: TGTGCCAGCAGCTCGGGACCCCCCGTGGGAACAGATACGCAGTATTTT.

CDR3 residues: CASSFDRAMSYGYTF. Written as DNA, the CDR3 is TGTGCCAGCAGCTTCGACAGGGCGATGTCCTATGGCTACACCTTC. The chain has TRBV7-2 and TRBJ1-2, with 7 positions matching TRBD1. With 3 bases clipped from V and 4 bases from J, the junction kept 8 bases outside the gene matches. The CDR3 runs to 15 residues. CDR1 SGHTA and CDR2 FQGNSA come from the germline V gene.